The sequence of this T cell receptor (beta chain) was determined in a study of CD8+CD57+ T cells in acquired aplastic anemia. About the study: Isolated CD4+ and CD8+ cells, once sorted, yielded DNA averaging around 3.1 ug. Where healthy donors were concerned, CD4+ cells averaged approximately 11 million reads.

In its sample, this clonotype was seen many times. Its target is unknown. Using genomic DNA as the template, TCR beta VDJ and CDR3 profiling was carried out. TCRdb re-derived calls from the reads in MiXCR, one entry per CDR3 protein. The sample includes fewer than 70,000 distinct CDR3 sequences, 54% of them seen just once. Overall study results and limits: The number of CD8+ CDR3 sequences shared by patients and controls was about 30.

The CDR3 spans 15 residues. Trimming cost V 1 base and J 3 bases; bases outside gene matches: 2. Germline values: CDR1 SGHVS, CDR2 FQNEAQ. The source is a human donor in good health, serving as a control. The chain links TRBV7-8 to TRBJ2-3, with TRBD1 matching 9 bases. The sample comprised sorted CD4+, CD8+, or CD8+CD57+ T cells (not recorded which) from PBMCs. CDR3 residues: CASSLGGQGTDTQYF. In DNA, the CDR3 is TGTGCCAGCAGCTTAGGTGGACAGGGGACAGATACGCAGTATTTT.